The source of this TCR beta chain is a study of blood T cell repertoires in COVID-19. Study summary: COVID-19 samples collected from the United States, Italy and Spain covered acute and convalescent phases. In each case, the material was cDNA or gDNA derived from T cells, B-cell-depleted T cells, or PBMCs.

As originally analysed: The authors estimated nucleated cell counts from reference gene primer amplification. Assay used: immunoSEQ multiplex PCR; TCRdb lists only in-frame clones, some missing. The D gene and trimming were derived from the DNA, and the V and J assignments and clone size from that table. This table has fewer than 300,000 clones, around 90% appearing once. This CDR3 contains 15 residues. Trimming left V 5 bases short and J 5 bases short, with 18 bases between. Per germline, CDR1 MNHNS and CDR2 SASEGT. V is TRBV6-1 and J is TRBJ1-1; no reliable D call. Sequencing used peripheral blood. This TCR was sampled from a man aged 55 to 70 who had recovered from COVID-19. CDR3 nucleotide sequence: TGTGCCAGCAGTTTTGGCGGTCAAGGCGGGACTGAAGCTTTCTTT. Its protein is CASSFGGQGGTEAFF.